These T cell receptor beta chains were read from a single sample in a study of CD8+CD57+ T cells in acquired aplastic anemia. TCRdb used MiXCR to reprocess the reads, holding one entry per CDR3 protein. The table includes more than 150,000 distinct CDR3 sequences, under 55% detected once. The sample consisted of sorted CD4+, CD8+, or CD8+CD57+ T cells (not recorded which) from PBMCs. Receptors originate from a human donor with aplastic anemia. The CDR3 runs from the conserved cysteine through the conserved F or W. The D gene is left open where the match is weak. The listing skips clone size in some rows; elsewhere it reads once, few, many or a size class.

>.|TRBV15|medium-sized|TRBJ2-5
CATSRDRAETQYF
TGTGCCACCAGCAGAGATCGGGCTGAGACCCAGTACTTC
>.|TRBV6-1|.|TRBJ1-1
CASSSLRGGNTEAFF
TGTGCCAGCAGTAGCCTTAGGGGCGGGAACACTGAAGCTTTCTTT
>.|TRBV20-1|many|TRBJ2-7
CSALKTRTVAEQYF
TGCAGTGCCCTAAAGACTAGAACGGTCGCCGAGCAGTACTTC
>.|TRBV14|.|TRBJ2-1
CASSQVLKWSEQFF
TGTGCCAGCAGCCAAGTATTGAAGTGGTCTGAGCAGTTCTTC
>.|TRBV7-2|.|TRBJ1-1
CASSSDGHTEAFF
TGTGCCAGCAGCTCGGACGGCCACACTGAAGCTTTCTTT
>TRBD2|TRBV30|.|TRBJ2-5
CAWSREGEETQYF
TGTGCCTGGAGCCGGGAGGGGGAGGAGACCCAGTACTTC
>TRBD2|TRBV25-1|.|TRBJ2-2
CASSEWAGGDTGELFF
TGTGCCAGCAGTGAATGGGCGGGGGGTGATACCGGGGAGCTGTTTTTT
>.|TRBV5-1|.|TRBJ2-1
CASSLAALGNEQFF
TGCGCCAGCAGCTTGGCCGCGTTAGGCAATGAGCAGTTCTTC
>TRBD1|TRBV7-9|.|TRBJ1-2
CASIEPTGNYGYTF
TGTGCCAGCATCGAACCGACAGGGAACTATGGCTACACCTTC
>.|TRBV19|few|TRBJ1-2
CASSLRERHGYTF
TGTGCCAGTAGCCTTCGGGAGAGGCATGGCTACACCTTC
>TRBD1|TRBV7-9|many|TRBJ1-2
CASSQIGQAHGYTF
TGTGCCAGCAGCCAGATCGGACAGGCCCATGGCTACACCTTC
>TRBD1|TRBV7-9|once|TRBJ1-2
CASSHPGGSGYTF
TGTGCCAGCAGCCACCCAGGGGGCAGTGGCTACACCTTC
>TRBD1|TRBV11-2|.|TRBJ1-2
CASSLDGTEYGYTF
TGTGCCAGCAGCTTAGACGGGACAGAGTATGGCTACACCTTC
>.|TRBV15|few|TRBJ1-5
CATSRVSQPQHF
TGTGCCACCAGCAGAGTATCGCAGCCCCAGCATTTT
>.|TRBV6-1|many|TRBJ2-1
CASSEPRTAISQQFF
TGTGCCAGCAGTGAACCAAGGACTGCGATCTCTCAGCAGTTCTTC
>TRBD1|TRBV19|few|TRBJ2-7
CASSSDRGTYSYEQYF
TGTGCCAGCAGCTCAGACAGGGGCACGTACTCCTACGAGCAGTACTTC
>.|TRBV11-1|.|TRBJ1-1
CASSLKKGGSLYEAFF
TGTGCCAGCAGCTTAAAGAAAGGGGGTTCGCTGTATGAAGCTTTCTTT
>.|TRBV6-4|.|TRBJ2-6
CASSLVGGANVLTF
TGTGCCAGCAGTCTAGTTGGTGGGGCCAACGTCCTGACTTTC
>TRBD1|TRBV10-3|.|TRBJ2-7
CAISESGTGTYF
TGTGCCATCAGTGAGTCAGGGACAGGCACGTACTTC
>.|TRBV29-1|.|TRBJ1-1
CSVGRREAFF
TGCAGCGTTGGCAGAAGGGAAGCTTTCTTT
>.|TRBV19|few|TRBJ1-3
CASSTGDSGNTIYF
TGTGCCAGTAGTACGGGGGACTCTGGAAACACCATATATTTT
>TRBD2|TRBV10-2|many|TRBJ2-7
CASRLGLGAYEQYF
TGCGCCAGCAGGTTGGGACTAGGGGCTTACGAGCAGTACTTC
>TRBD1|TRBV15|.|TRBJ1-1
CATSTGQGMNTEAFF
TGTGCCACCAGCACCGGACAGGGGATGAACACTGAAGCTTTCTTT
>.|TRBV2|.|TRBJ2-7
CASSALNYEQYF
TGTGCCAGCAGTGCACTGAACTACGAGCAGTACTTC
>TRBD2|TRBV11-3|many|TRBJ2-1
CASSLGLAGVEQFF
TGTGCCAGCAGCTTAGGACTAGCGGGAGTGGAGCAGTTCTTC
>.|TRBV2|few|TRBJ2-7
CASSELEGYEQYF
TGTGCCAGCAGTGAATTAGAGGGCTACGAGCAGTACTTC
>.|TRBV4-2|.|TRBJ2-1
CASSPNRRGQPPPDEQFF
TGTGCCAGCAGCCCTAATCGGCGCGGCCAACCCCCACCGGATGAGCAGTTCTTC
>TRBD2|TRBV7-9|.|TRBJ2-5
CASSSTKRGKETQYF
TGTGCCAGCAGCTCAACGAAGCGGGGTAAAGAGACCCAGTACTTC
>TRBD2|TRBV20-1|.|TRBJ2-3
CSARPTSSVDTQYF
TGCAGTGCTAGACCGACTAGCTCGGTAGATACGCAGTATTTT
>.|TRBV7-2|many|TRBJ2-7
CASSLEAGQYF
TGTGCCAGCAGCTTAGAGGCGGGGCAGTACTTC
>.|TRBV24-1|many|TRBJ1-4
CATGSAVNEKLFF
TGTGCCACCGGGTCGGCAGTAAATGAAAAACTGTTTTTT
>TRBD2|TRBV15|few|TRBJ2-3
CATSRDTSGISDTQYF
TGTGCCACCAGCAGAGATACTAGCGGGATCTCAGATACGCAGTATTTT
>TRBD2|TRBV20-1|many|TRBJ2-5
CSAKTSARTQYF
TGCAGTGCCAAGACTAGCGCAAGGACCCAGTACTTC
>TRBD1|TRBV20-1|many|TRBJ2-7
CSASGDRGEQYF
TGCAGTGCTAGTGGGGACAGGGGCGAGCAGTACTTC
>.|TRBV2|.|TRBJ2-7
CASSLEAGTPEQYF
TGTGCCAGCAGCTTGGAGGCCGGTACCCCGGAGCAGTACTTC
>.|TRBV7-8|.|TRBJ1-1
CASSLVGPWNTEAFF
TGTGCCAGCAGCTTAGTAGGGCCATGGAACACTGAAGCTTTCTTT
>.|TRBV24-1|.|TRBJ2-2
CATSLTANTGELFF
TGTGCCACCAGCCTGACAGCCAACACCGGGGAGCTGTTTTTT
>.|TRBV29-1|.|TRBJ2-3
CSAKMVDREYF
TGCAGCGCCAAGATGGTGGACCGGGAGTATTTT
>.|TRBV11-3|many|TRBJ2-3
CASTGTGGGYTQYF
TGTGCCAGCACCGGGACCGGCGGTGGGTATACGCAGTATTTT
>TRBD1|TRBV20-1|.|TRBJ1-1
CSLDRGPTEAFF
TGCAGTTTAGACAGGGGGCCCACTGAAGCTTTCTTT
>.|TRBV5-1|many|TRBJ1-1
CASSWAPGQEAFF
TGCGCCAGCAGCTGGGCACCGGGACAAGAAGCTTTCTTT
>.|TRBV29-1|.|TRBJ1-2
CSVERPVLTSYGYTF
TGCAGCGTTGAACGGCCAGTCCTGACCTCCTATGGCTACACCTTC